Following are 28 T cell receptor beta chains from one sample sequenced in a study of metastatic and nonmetastatic thyroid tumors. Among the patients, none had received any treatment before thyroid surgery. MiXCR reprocessed the PCR reads for TCRdb. The sample contains tens of thousands of clones, approximately 24% of which appear only once. The specimen sequenced was tumor tissue. These receptor sequences come from a female donor with papillary thyroid cancer or a benign thyroid nodule (not recorded which). Some clones in this sample may be carry-over from other donors' samples.

This clone has just a few counts. A much larger clone is a single base away; this may be a read error. This chain connects TRBV29-1 to TRBJ2-5; no clear D gene. The V and J ends lost 8 bases and 4 bases respectively, with 11 bases between them. CDR3 length equals 11 residues. Germline assignment: CDR1 SQVTM and CDR2 ANQGSEA. In DNA form, the CDR3 reads TGCAGCTCTGGCCAGCGAGAGACCCAGTACTTC. It specifies CSSGQRETQYF.

This clone occurred a few times. The genes are TRBV6-5 and TRBJ1-6, with D possibly TRBD1 on 5 matching bases. Germline-derived CDR1 and CDR2 are MNHEY and SVGAGI. This CDR3 has 14 residues. Trimming took 11 bases from V and 8 from J, leaving 19 bases between them. The CDR3 coding sequence is TGTGCCGGCGTTCTATGGCAGGGAGATTCACCCCTCCACTTT. It yields the protein CAGVLWQGDSPLHF.

The CDR3 sequence is CAWNPGQGYCYTF. CDR3 in DNA: TGTGCCTGGAATCCTGGACAGGGTTACTGCTACACCTTC. This sequence joins TRBV30 and TRBJ1-2; 8 bases align to TRBD1. V lost 4 bases, J lost 9 bases, and 10 bases stayed unmatched. Germline CDR1 is GTSNPN and CDR2 is SVGIG (reference sequence). The CDR3 runs 13 residues.

In this sample, this clone turned up a few times. V usage is TRBV19 and J usage is TRBJ1-5; 7 nucleotides match TRBD1. The CDR3 has 14 amino acids. With V trimmed by 6 bases and J by 12 bases, 14 bases remained unmatched. Germline V gene sequence: CDR1 LNHDA, CDR2 SQIVND (reference sequence). The CDR3 DNA follows: TGTGCCAGTAGGACGGGACAGTGGGATCAGGACCAGCATTTT. The encoded protein is CASRTGQWDQDQHF.

To note about this clone: A much larger clone differs by one base, so this may be a read error. The chain combines TRBV20-1 with TRBJ2-6; possibly TRBD1 for D (6 bases). The CDR3 has 16 amino acids. V was shortened by 6 bases and J by 3 bases, with 18 bases between the two germline ends. In germline, CDR1 is DFQATT, CDR2 SNEGSKA (reference sequence). CDR3 loop: CSATGQGGDGANVLTF. DNA for the CDR3: TGCAGTGCAACGGGACAAGGAGGCGATGGGGCCAACGTCCTGACTTTC.

This clone was observed at least ten times. This CDR3 is also generated by other DNA sequences in the sample. The V gene is TRBV7-8, the J gene TRBJ1-1; 9 positions agree with TRBD1. The CDR3 totals 14 residues. CDR1 is SGHVS, CDR2 FQNEAQ, per germline. V lost 5 bases and J lost 5; bases outside the gene matches: 6. CDR3 DNA sequence: TGTGCCAGCAGCCTGACAGGGGGGCGGACTGAAGCTTTCTTT. This translates into CASSLTGGRTEAFF.

This clone was seen more than once but under ten times. V is TRBV6-5 and J is TRBJ2-3; D call uncertain. This CDR3 has 18 residues. The ends were cut back, 4 bases at V and 4 bases at J, with 24 bases in the middle. In germline, CDR1 is MNHEY, CDR2 SVGAGI. CDR3 nucleotides: TGTGCCAGCAGTTCATTGGTGGGGATACTATCTGTGCCAGATACGCAGTATTTT. This codes for CASSSLVGILSVPDTQYF.

This clone was seen many times. V gene TRBV30 combines with J gene TRBJ1-1; D remains unclear. The germline CDR1 and CDR2 sequences are GTSNPN and SVGIG (reference sequence). Trimming pared 6 bases from V and 5 bases from J, leaving 13 bases between. The CDR3 length is 12 residues. The CDR3 is CACTTILTEAFF. For the CDR3, the DNA is TGTGCCTGCACGACAATATTGACTGAAGCTTTCTTT.

The chain carries TRBV28 and TRBJ1-3, with D perhaps TRBD1 (5 bases). With 3 bases removed from V and 6 bases from J, the gap between germline ends came to 12 bases. This CDR3 has 14 amino acids. CDR1 and CDR2 from the germline V gene are MDHEN and SYDVKM. CDR3 in amino acids: CASSLARVVNTIYF. In DNA, the CDR3 is TGTGCCAGCAGTTTGGCCAGGGTTGTAAACACCATATATTTT.

The V gene is TRBV27, the J gene TRBJ2-7; no firm D call. The CDR3 extends over 13 amino acids. V lost 6 bases, J lost 1 base, and 10 bases lay in between. Per the germline V gene, CDR1 is MNHEY and CDR2 is SMNVEV (reference sequence). The CDR3 spells CASSQGLSYEQYF. In DNA form, the CDR3 reads TGTGCCAGCAGCCAAGGGCTTTCCTACGAGCAGTACTTC.

This clone was seen many times. V usage is TRBV7-2 and J usage is TRBJ2-1; D is unresolved. The CDR3 runs 15 residues. The germline V and J ends were trimmed by 0 bases and 0 bases, with 6 bases remaining between them. From germline, CDR1 is SGHTA and CDR2 FQGNSA. The CDR3 reads CASSLARSSYNEQFF. The CDR3 DNA reads TGTGCCAGCAGCTTAGCGCGAAGCTCCTACAATGAGCAGTTCTTC.

This clone was picked up many times. This may come from a read error, since a much larger clone is one base off. The chain links TRBV10-3 to TRBJ2-5; 7 bases line up with TRBD1. V lost 10 bases, J lost 1 base, and 9 bases stayed unmatched. This CDR3 comprises 14 residues. The germline V gene has CDR1 ENHRY and CDR2 SYGVKD. CDR3 amino acids: CARQGRGLQETQYF. The CDR3, as DNA: TGTGCCAGACAGGGCAGGGGCCTCCAAGAGACCCAGTACTTC.

The CDR3 reads CSARDPRQGGSYEQYF. CDR3 coding DNA: TGCAGTGCTAGAGATCCTCGCCAGGGTGGTTCCTACGAGCAGTACTTC. The chain uses TRBV20-1 and TRBJ2-7; TRBD1 might be the D (5 bases). The CDR3 has 16 amino acids. Deletions cut 0 bases from V and 1 base from J, with 16 bases between. Germline CDR1 reads DFQATT; CDR2 reads SNEGSKA (reference sequence).

This clone was detected many times. The chain has TRBV12-3 or TRBV12-4 and TRBJ2-1; possibly TRBD2 for D (7 bases). V lost 6 bases to trimming and J lost 10 bases, with 22 bases between them. The CDR3 loop spans 15 amino acids. DNA of the CDR3: TGTGCCAGCAGCCGCACGCGGGGGCAGGGTTCAGAGCAGTTCTTC. Translated: CASSRTRGQGSEQFF.

By share, this clone ranks as medium-sized (0.01 to 0.1%). V is TRBV6-1 and J is TRBJ2-1; D remains ambiguous. Germline V CDR1 and CDR2: MNHNS, SASEGT. V was trimmed by 3 bases and J by 4 bases, leaving 10 bases between them. The CDR3 loop spans 14 amino acids. CDR3 coding DNA: TGTGCCAGCAGTGACGCTGGGTTATACAATGAGCAGTTCTTC. As protein: CASSDAGLYNEQFF.

The table lists this clone with many counts. The chain has TRBV9 and TRBJ2-6; no reliable D call. Looked up from germline, CDR1 is SGDLS and CDR2 is YYNGEE. Trimming removed 3 bases at V and 0 bases at J, with 1 base between. The CDR3 contains 13 residues. The CDR3 loop is CASSASGANVLTF. Here the CDR3 DNA reads TGTGCCAGCAGCGCCTCTGGGGCCAACGTCCTGACTTTC.

This clone has ten or more counts. This chain uses TRBV10-3 with TRBJ2-5; 8 nucleotides line up with TRBD1. Germline CDR1 and CDR2: ENHRY and SYGVKD. With 6 bases clipped from V and 1 base from J, the junction kept 4 bases outside the gene matches. The CDR3 has 14 residues. The CDR3 DNA sequence: TGTGCCATCAGCGGACAGGGACCCCAAGAGACCCAGTACTTC. Its translation is CAISGQGPQETQYF.

This clone was recorded a few times. Being one base from a much bigger clone, this may be a read error. The chain couples TRBV7-2 to TRBJ2-1; 9 nucleotides match TRBD1. The CDR3 sequence is 13 residues long. Unmatched junction bases numbered 7, after V lost 6 bases and J lost 10 bases. CDR1 is SGHTA, CDR2 FQGNSA, per germline. The CDR3 protein is CASRVQGQGEQFF. CDR3 nucleotides: TGTGCCAGCAGAGTACAAGGACAGGGGGAGCAGTTCTTC.

The sample holds many counts of this clone. The rearrangement links TRBV6-2 or TRBV6-3 to TRBJ1-4; 8 bases match TRBD1. Trimming took 5 bases from V and 5 from J; bases not matched to a gene: 4. The CDR3 contains 14 residues. Germline values: CDR1 MNHEY, CDR2 SVGEGT. The CDR3 is CASSLDRENEKLFF. For the CDR3, the DNA is TGTGCCAGCAGTCTGGACAGGGAAAATGAAAAACTGTTTTTT.

This clone has at least ten counts. The chain recombines TRBV7-9 with TRBJ1-1; TRBD1 agrees at 9 bases. J lost 4 bases, V lost 5 bases, and 8 bases had no gene match. The CDR3 runs to 15 residues. CDR1 and CDR2 from the germline V gene are SEHNR and FQNEAQ (reference sequence). CDR3 coding DNA: TGTGCCAGCAGCAGCGGACAGGGGTCGAGCACTGAAGCTTTCTTT. Its protein product is CASSSGQGSSTEAFF.

This clone occurred many times. The V gene is TRBV16, the J gene TRBJ1-1; 7 bases fit TRBD1. The CDR3 extends over 17 amino acids. Germline CDR1 reads KGHSY; CDR2 reads FQNENV. Losses at the gene ends were 4 bases for V and 2 bases for J; bases not matched to a gene: 13. The CDR3 DNA is TGTGCCAGCAGCCGCACCAGGGCCAGGGGGATAAACACTGAAGCTTTCTTT. Translating it yields CASSRTRARGINTEAFF.

This clone has only a few counts. The V call is TRBV6-2 or TRBV6-3, the J call TRBJ2-2; 9 nucleotides align to TRBD1. Unmatched junction bases numbered 3, after V lost 2 bases and J lost 5 bases. The CDR3 has 15 residues. Germline CDR1 reads MNHEY; CDR2 reads SVGEGT. The CDR3 loop is CASSYPGQGTGELFF. The CDR3 DNA is TGTGCCAGCAGTTACCCGGGACAGGGAACCGGGGAGCTGTTTTTT.

This clone was recorded at least ten times. The genes are TRBV20-1 and TRBJ1-6; possibly TRBD1 for D (6 bases). This CDR3 region has 14 residues. V was shortened by 3 bases and J by 6 bases, with 12 bases between the two germline ends. The germline V gene encodes CDR1 DFQATT and CDR2 SNEGSKA (reference sequence). The CDR3 DNA is TGCAGTGCTAGCGGACAGAATTCTAATTCACCCCTCCACTTT. Translated, it gives CSASGQNSNSPLHF.

The rearrangement links TRBV7-8 to TRBJ1-4; D perhaps matches TRBD1 (5 bases). V was pared by 1 base and J by 6 bases, with 12 bases between. The CDR3 runs to 15 residues. Germline values: CDR1 SGHVS, CDR2 FQNEAQ. CDR3 sequence reads: CASSLVRGKDEKLFF. The CDR3 coding sequence is TGTGCCAGCAGCTTAGTTCGGGGGAAGGATGAAAAACTGTTTTTT. The full variable domain, in which reference TRBV7-8 and TRBJ1-4 provide the parts outside the CDR3, is GAGVSQSPRYKVAKRGQDVALRCDPISGHVSLFWYQQALGQGPEFLTYFQNEAQLDKSGLPSDRFFAERPEGSVSTLKIQRTQQEDSAVYLCASSLVRGKDEKLFFGSGTQLSVL.

The rearrangement links TRBV11-3 to TRBJ2-2; unclear D gene. V shed 5 bases and J shed 1 base, with 11 bases lying between them. The germline gives CDR1 SGHNT, CDR2 YENEEA. This CDR3 contains 15 residues. CDR3 nucleotides: TGTGCCAGCAGCCGAGGCGGTAGGAACACCGGGGAGCTGTTTTTT. Translated, it gives CASSRGGRNTGELFF.

This clone was seen at least ten times. V and J are TRBV7-2 and TRBJ1-4; 9 nucleotides line up with TRBD1. The CDR3 consists of 16 residues. The trim removed 3 bases at V and 7 bases at J, leaving 9 bases unmatched. Looked up from germline, CDR1 is SGHTA and CDR2 is FQGNSA. CDR3 loop: CASSFQQGAVGEKLFF. As DNA, the CDR3 is TGTGCCAGCAGCTTCCAACAGGGGGCGGTTGGTGAAAAACTGTTTTTT.

CDR3 nucleotide sequence: TGTGCCAGCAGTTACGTATCGGGAGGGAAAAACGAGCAGTACTTC. Amino acid sequence: CASSYVSGGKNEQYF. V and J are TRBV6-5 and TRBJ2-7; 8 nucleotides align to TRBD2. This CDR3 spans 15 amino acids. V gave up 2 bases and J gave up 5 bases; unmatched junction bases: 8. Germline V gene lookup returns CDR1 MNHEY and CDR2 SVGAGI.

In this sample, this clone turned up many times. The chain recombines TRBV3-1 with TRBJ2-7, with 7 bases aligning to TRBD1. Germline V gene sequence: CDR1 LGHDT, CDR2 YNNKEL (reference sequence). The CDR3 has 17 amino acids. V lost 4 bases, J lost 3 bases, and 15 bases stayed unmatched. The CDR3 bases are TGTGCCAGCAGCCCCCATGGGAGCGCAGGGGGTATCTACGAGCAGTACTTC. Amino acids: CASSPHGSAGGIYEQYF.